This TCR beta chain was sequenced during a study of brain T cells in children with intractable seizures. Findings and caveats of the study: Pre-surgery blood may have been undersampled, hiding some clones. Only CDR3 sequence similarity suggested viral specificity, without known HCMV serostatus.

Only in-frame clones appear in the TCRdb table, and some are missing; sequencing was by immunoSEQ multiplex PCR. Of hundreds of thousands of clones listed, about 93% are singletons. The CDR3 length is 14 residues. V dropped 4 bases and J dropped 7 bases, with 14 bases sitting between them. Germline values: CDR1 SNHLY, CDR2 FYNNEI. The time point denotes: blood from clinic visit 5 months post-surgery; TSC patient then seizure free. Sequencing was limited to surgery cases with top T cell transcript signatures in brain tissue. About this clone itself: Its antigen is not known.

This TCR was recovered from a boy under two years old with tuberous sclerosis and intractable seizures. The specimen comprised peripheral blood, sampled 5 to 6 months after surgery. This sequence joins TRBV2 and TRBJ1-5, with D unresolved. In DNA form, the CDR3 reads TGTGCCAGCAGTGTTGGTTCATTTCAACAGCCCCAGCATTTT. It specifies CASSVGSFQQPQHF.